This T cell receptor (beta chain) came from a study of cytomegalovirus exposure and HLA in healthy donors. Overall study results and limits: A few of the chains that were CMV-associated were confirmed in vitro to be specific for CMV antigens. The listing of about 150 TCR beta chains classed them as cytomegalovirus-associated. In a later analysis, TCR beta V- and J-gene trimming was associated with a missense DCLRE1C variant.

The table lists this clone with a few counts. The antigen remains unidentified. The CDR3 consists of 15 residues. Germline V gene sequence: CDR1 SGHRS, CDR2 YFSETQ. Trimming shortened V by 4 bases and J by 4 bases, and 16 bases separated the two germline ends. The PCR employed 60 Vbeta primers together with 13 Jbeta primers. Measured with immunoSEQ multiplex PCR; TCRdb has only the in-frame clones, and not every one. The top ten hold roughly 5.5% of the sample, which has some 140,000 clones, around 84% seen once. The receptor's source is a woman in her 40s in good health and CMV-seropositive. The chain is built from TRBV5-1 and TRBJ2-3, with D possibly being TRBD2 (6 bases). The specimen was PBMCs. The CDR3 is CASSPGLLRADTQYF. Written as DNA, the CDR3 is TGCGCCAGCAGCCCGGGACTTCTCCGCGCAGATACGCAGTATTTT.